The clone carrying this T cell receptor beta chain came up many times. Its antigen is currently unknown. This sample stems from a study of T cells in Graves' hyperthyroidism and ophthalmopathy. Study observations and caveats: Blood held most thyroid clonotypes expanded above 0.001 frequency. The model anticipated ophthalmopathy a median around six months pre-onset.

The investigators amplified TCR beta CDR3 regions from RNA transcripts. A set of HTBI primers served as the primers for a first-round RT-PCR of the TCR CDR3. From the multiplex PCR reads, TCRdb called clonotypes with MiXCR, one entry per CDR3 protein. The repertoire holds a few hundred thousand distinct CDR3 sequences, with over 15% as singletons. Uncontrolled infection, other autoimmune disease, pregnancy or lactation excluded patients. V was trimmed by 4 bases and J by 4 bases, leaving 8 bases between them. Germline V gene lookup returns CDR1 LGHDT and CDR2 YNNKEL (reference sequence). This CDR3 spans 13 amino acids.

The J gene is TRBJ1-5, the V gene TRBV3-1, with D perhaps TRBD1 (5 bases). Material: blood. This TCR derives from a woman in her sixties or seventies with Graves' ophthalmopathy. In nucleotides, the CDR3 is TGTGCCAGCAGCCGACAGCTTAATCAGCCCCAGCATTTT. Its translation: CASSRQLNQPQHF.